The 5 T cell receptor beta chains listed next were all sequenced from one sample in a study of Ad26.COV2.S vaccination and SARS-CoV-2 variants. Profiling relied on immunoSEQ multiplex PCR, and the TCRdb table lists in-frame clones only, not all of them. Seen here are about 350,000 clones, 80% to 90% observed once, and the top ten hold just under 5%. Indicated treatment: approximately 18 received Ad26.COV2.S at low or high dose, single or two shots; about 5 received placebo; per-sample allocation not given. The samples date from day 63 after the first vaccine or placebo injection. The sample was peripheral blood, taken in a trial of Ad26.COV2.S vaccine versus placebo. Receptors originate from a person aged 18-60 years who received the Ad26.COV2.S COVID-19 vaccine or a placebo.

This chain connects TRBV7-9 to TRBJ2-5, with 11 bases that match TRBD2. CDR3 length: 19 amino acids. V shed 2 bases and J 4 bases; nucleotides not matched to a gene: 15. The V gene's germline CDR1 is SEHNR and CDR2 FQNEAQ (reference sequence). CDR3 region: CASSLSTMTSGAVGETQYF. The DNA of the CDR3 is TGTGCCAGCAGCTTATCGACTATGACTAGCGGGGCGGTGGGAGAGACCCAGTACTTC.

V gene TRBV7-8 combines with J gene TRBJ2-1, with 9 bases lining up with TRBD2. CDR3 length equals 15 residues. CDR1 and CDR2 (germline): SGHVS, FQNEAQ. With 2 bases clipped from V and 8 bases from J, the junction kept 7 bases outside the gene matches. This CDR3 is CASSLKRGDWYEQFF. The CDR3, as DNA: TGTGCCAGCAGCTTAAAGCGGGGGGACTGGTATGAGCAGTTCTTC. Together with reference TRBV7-8 and TRBJ2-1, the CDR3 gives the full variable domain: GAGVSQSPRYKVAKRGQDVALRCDPISGHVSLFWYQQALGQGPEFLTYFQNEAQLDKSGLPSDRFFAERPEGSVSTLKIQRTQQEDSAVYLCASSLKRGDWYEQFFGPGTRLTVL.

The V and J genes are TRBV10-2 and TRBJ2-5; D call uncertain. V was clipped by 4 bases and J by 4 bases, with 7 bases between them. The CDR3 runs 12 residues. Germline values: CDR1 WSHSY, CDR2 SAAADI. CDR3: CASSVRLETQYF. The CDR3 region has the DNA TGCGCCAGCAGTGTGAGGTTAGAGACCCAGTACTTC.

V usage is TRBV11-2 and J usage is TRBJ1-5, with unresolved D. V was clipped by 3 bases and J by 1 base, with 10 bases between them. The CDR3 consists of 15 residues. Germline V gene sequence: CDR1 SGHAT, CDR2 FQNNGV. CDR3 in amino acids: CASSFEGRSNQPQHF. Written as DNA, the CDR3 is TGTGCCAGCAGCTTCGAGGGCAGGAGCAATCAGCCCCAGCATTTT.

This clone was counted once. J is TRBJ1-4 and V is TRBV19; D ambiguous. This CDR3 spans 14 amino acids. V lost 4 bases, J lost 6 bases, and 12 bases lay in between. The germline gives CDR1 LNHDA, CDR2 SQIVND (reference sequence). This CDR3 reads CASSTDGADEKLFF. The DNA of the CDR3 is TGTGCCAGTAGTACTGACGGAGCCGATGAAAAACTGTTTTTT. The full variable domain, in which reference TRBV19 and TRBJ1-4 provide the parts outside the CDR3, is DGGITQSPKYLFRKEGQNVTLSCEQNLNHDAMYWYRQDPGQGLRLIYYSQIVNDFQKGDIAEGYSVSREKKESFPLTVTSAQKNPTAFYLCASSTDGADEKLFFGSGTQLSVL.